The T cell receptor beta chain under discussion was sequenced for a study of T cells in Graves' hyperthyroidism and ophthalmopathy (dated by TCRdb to between 2018 and 2020). With regard to the full study: Peripheral blood was sampled at the time of initial diagnosis, prior to any treatment. TCR Vbeta CDR3 sequencing of 140 or so peripheral blood samples (roughly 43 ophthalmopathy, 75 to 85 hyperthyroidism and roughly 17 progressor patients) is reported in the paper. Thyroid tissue and blood T-cell repertoires from several Graves' hyperthyroidism patients were also compared in the study. After blood sampling, hyperthyroidism patients were treated with methimazole at a starting dose of 30 mg daily, and ophthalmopathy patients were treated with high-dose intravenous methylprednisolone. An independent validation cohort of under 20 hyperthyroidism patients and more than 15 patients who later progressed to ophthalmopathy tested prospective prediction of ophthalmopathy. TCR V-J signatures able to tell the groups apart were searched for in a discovery cohort of about a hundred patients, of whom under 45 had Graves' ophthalmopathy and about 55 had stable Graves' hyperthyroidism. The roughly 91 discovery patients were randomly divided into training and test sets at a 7:3 ratio. Overall study outcomes, separate from this receptor: Sample size was not statistically predetermined, and investigators were not blinded to group allocation. A 13 V-J signature model separated ophthalmopathy from stable hyperthyroidism, with about 90% sensitivity and about 81% specificity in cross-validation and 80%/75% in testing. Most expanded thyroid clonotypes (frequency above 0.001) were also found in blood, which suggests that blood repertoires may mirror thyroid immune responses. In validation, the model predicted progression to ophthalmopathy a median of roughly 6.5 months before onset, with over 60% sensitivity and almost 75% specificity.

Turning to this clonotype: Its cognate antigen has yet to be identified. Base quality data are lacking; no much larger clone is found one base away.

Ophthalmopathy patients had moderately to severely active disease, Clinical Activity Score of at least 3, NOSPECS grade of at least 4, and duration under 3 months. Patients with uncontrolled infections, other autoimmune diseases, pregnancy or lactation were excluded. Diagnoses were established on the basis of clinical symptoms, serum thyroxine and TRAb, thyroid ultrasound, and orbital computed tomography. PBMCs were separated from under 11 ml of fresh peripheral blood using Ficoll-Paque density gradient centrifugation. Total RNA was extracted using Trizol reagent, and RNA quality was assessed on an Agilent 2100 Bioanalyzer. V lost 1 base and J lost 2 bases; the stretch between them is 15 bases long. Reading the germline V gene (reference sequence) gives CDR1 MNHEY and CDR2 SMNVEV. Including cysteine and phenylalanine, the CDR3 has 16 amino acids. Kept here is only the CDR3 DNA, which spans 48 bases and is read in frame from base 1.

TCR beta CDR3 regions were amplified from RNA transcripts. The TCR CDR3 was subjected to a first round of RT-PCR using the HTBI primer set and the Qiagen OneStep RT-PCR kit. Libraries were constructed in a second round of multiplex PCR, after which size selection and purification were carried out. Paired-end sequencing of the libraries was performed with 100 bp reads on an Illumina HiSeq2000. As for how the authors treated the data: SOAPnuke was used to process the raw data, throwing out any read that contained adapters or uncalled bases, had a mean Phred below 15, or lacked an exact constant-primer or identifier match. High-quality paired reads were merged with COPE v1.2.5, and unique nucleotide sequences were defined as clonotypes. MiTCR v1.1 was used to align clonotypes to the IMGT TRBV, TRBD and TRBJ reference segments. Only V-J combinations with frequency above 0.0001, covering roughly 99% of repertoires, were analysed. A TCS score was defined as the ratio of F50 (clonal expansion) to E x V (chaos), with BLOSUM62-based TCRdist applied between CDR3 peptides within each V-J. Welch's t-statistics and random forest reduced roughly 540 V-J features to roughly 13, which were used in a naive Bayes classifier (R e1071). Thyroid-blood repertoire similarity was quantified with the Morisita-Horn index. TCRdb cleaned the public reads at Q25 with fastp, built clones with MiXCR and kept in-frame beta chains. Every entry covers one CDR3 protein and lists the most common genes and DNA from its rows. The V and J calls were determined by TCRdb, not by the authors. The sample includes 640,000 or so distinct CDR3 sequences, with over 12% observed a single time. About 4.5% of the sample goes to the ten largest clones.

Sequencing was performed on blood. The chain couples TRBV27 to TRBJ2-7, and TRBD2 may be the D gene, going by 5 matching bases. The TCR was taken from a woman aged 40-49 years with Graves' ophthalmopathy. The CDR3 region has the sequence CASSLFEGDATYEQYF. The base sequence is TGTGCCAGCAGTTTATTCGAGGGAGATGCGACCTACGAGCAGTACTTC.